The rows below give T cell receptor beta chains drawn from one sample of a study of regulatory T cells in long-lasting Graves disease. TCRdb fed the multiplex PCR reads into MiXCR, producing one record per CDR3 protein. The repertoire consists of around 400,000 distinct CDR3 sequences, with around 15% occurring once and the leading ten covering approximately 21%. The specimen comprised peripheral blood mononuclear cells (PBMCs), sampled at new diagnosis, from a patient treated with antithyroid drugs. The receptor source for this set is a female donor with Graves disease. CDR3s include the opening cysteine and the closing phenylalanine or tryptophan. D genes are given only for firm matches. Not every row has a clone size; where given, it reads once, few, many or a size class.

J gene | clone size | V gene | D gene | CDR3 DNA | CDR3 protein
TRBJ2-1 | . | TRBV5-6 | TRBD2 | TGTGCCAGCAGCTGGGGGACTAGCGGGAGTTTCGATGAGCGGTTCTTC | CASSWGTSGSFDERFF
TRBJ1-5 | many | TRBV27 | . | TGTGCCAGCAGATCAGTGGACGGAAGACATCAGCCCCAGCATTTT | CASRSVDGRHQPQHF
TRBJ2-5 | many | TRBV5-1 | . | TGCGCCAGCAGCTTGGCCTCGGCTACCAGAGGGGAGACCCAGTACTTC | CASSLASATRGETQYF
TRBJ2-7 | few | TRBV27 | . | TGTGCCAGCAGTTTTTTTATCCCCCCCCGCGAGCAGTACTTC | CASSFFIPPREQYF
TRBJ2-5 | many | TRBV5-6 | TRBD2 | TGTGCCAGCAGCTTGAGGGAGGGAAAGACCCAGTACTTC | CASSLREGKTQYF
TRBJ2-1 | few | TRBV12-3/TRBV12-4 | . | TGTGCCAGCAGCTCCTTGAGGGAAGAGCAGTTCTTC | CASSSLREEQFF
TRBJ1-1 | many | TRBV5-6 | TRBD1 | TGTGCCAGCAGACACGTAATGAGGACAGGGGAATTGAACACTGAAGCTTTCTTT | CASRHVMRTGELNTEAFF
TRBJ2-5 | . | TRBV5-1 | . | TGCGCCAGCAGCTTCACTAGCTTGGAGACCCAGTACTTC | CASSFTSLETQYF
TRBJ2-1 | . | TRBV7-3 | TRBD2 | TGTGCCAGCAGCCAACTAGCGGGGCCCTTGGATGAGCAGTTCTTC | CASSQLAGPLDEQFF
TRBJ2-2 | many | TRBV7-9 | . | TGTGCCAGCAGCTCACCGACCCGGCTCCCGAACACCGGGGAGCTGTTTTTT | CASSSPTRLPNTGELFF
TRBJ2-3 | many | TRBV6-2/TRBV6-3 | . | TGTGCCAGCAAGCTTTTCGGTAGCGGCCCTGATACGCAGTATTTT | CASKLFGSGPDTQYF
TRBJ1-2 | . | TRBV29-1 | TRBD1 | TGCAGCGTTGAAGATTCGTGGGAAGGGGGCGGTGGCTACACCTTC | CSVEDSWEGGGGYTF
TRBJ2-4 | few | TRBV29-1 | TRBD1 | TGCAGCGTTTATCAGGGGGCAGGGGGTAAAAACATTCAGTACTTC | CSVYQGAGGKNIQYF
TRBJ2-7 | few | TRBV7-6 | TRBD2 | TGTGCCAGCAGCACCCGGGAGGGGGTTCACGAGCAGTACTTC | CASSTREGVHEQYF
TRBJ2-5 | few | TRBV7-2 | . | TGTGCCAGCAGCTTTTCCACAGGGAAGGGAGGCAGAGAGACCCAGTACTTC | CASSFSTGKGGRETQYF
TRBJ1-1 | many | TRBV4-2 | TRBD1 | TGTGCCAGCAGCCAAGACCACATCAACGGGGGACAGGGGCTAACCACTGAAGCTTTCTTT | CASSQDHINGGQGLTTEAFF
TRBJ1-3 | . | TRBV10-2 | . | TGCGCCAGCAGTGGAGGGCGGCTCCTGAGCTCTGGAAACACCATATATTTT | CASSGGRLLSSGNTIYF
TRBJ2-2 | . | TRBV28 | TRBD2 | TGTGCCAGCAGAGCTCCGGGACTAGCGGGAGTCGGGGCGTTTTTT | CASRAPGLAGVGAFF
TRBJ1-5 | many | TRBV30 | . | TGTGCCTGGAGTGTACGGGGGAATCAGCCCCAGCATTTT | CAWSVRGNQPQHF
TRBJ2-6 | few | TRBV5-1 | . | TGCGCCAGCAGGTTGGGGGACTCCTCTATATCCAACGTCCTGACTTTC | CASRLGDSSISNVLTF
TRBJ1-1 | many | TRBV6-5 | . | TGTGCCAGCAGTTACGGGCGGGACACTGAAGCTTTCTTT | CASSYGRDTEAFF
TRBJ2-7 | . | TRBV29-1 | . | TGCAGCGTGGCGTGGACTTCCTACGAGCAGTACTTC | CSVAWTSYEQYF